This T cell receptor beta chain derives from a study of shared clonotypes between healthy human individuals. TCRdb's table, derived via immunoSEQ multiplex PCR, lists solely in-frame clones and lacks some. The top ten hold about 1% of the sample, which has about 1.4 million clones, roughly 96% seen once. This CDR3 comprises 13 residues. V gave up 9 bases and J gave up 7 bases, with 16 bases separating them. Germline V gene lookup returns CDR1 SGHVS and CDR2 FQNEAQ. The TCR was taken from a man in his thirties or forties in good health. This sequence joins TRBV7-8 and TRBJ2-1; D is perhaps TRBD2 (6 bases). Material: naive CD4+ T cells sorted from blood. Noted subset: CD45RA+ positively selected. The CDR3 region has the DNA TGTGCCAGTCGGAGGGGCCTGACTAATGAGCAGTTCTTC. As protein: CASRRGLTNEQFF.